Listed below are T cell receptor beta chains from one sample, sequenced in a study of T cell repertoires in cytomegalovirus infection. TCRdb re-called the reads through MiXCR, storing one row per CDR3 protein. This table has 630,000 or so distinct CDR3 sequences, 20% to 25% appearing once. Sequenced input: CD8+ T cells from PBMCs. These receptors were collected from a human donor in good health (CMV status not recorded). Some clones in this sample may be carry-over from other donors' samples. Each CDR3 is given with its conserved first and last residue. A D gene is named only where the DNA matches it firmly. Not all rows give a size; the values are once, few, many and, for expanded clones, a class.

d_call clone_size j_call v_call cdr3_nt cdr3_aa
- - TRBJ2-5 TRBV12-3/TRBV12-4 TGTGCCAACAGTCCGGGGTATCGGGAGACCCAGTACTTC CANSPGYRETQYF
- - TRBJ1-1 TRBV19 TGTGCCAGTAGTATTCTCGGCAGGAACACTGAAGCTTTCTTT CASSILGRNTEAFF
- - TRBJ1-1 TRBV7-6 TGTGCCAGCAGCTTAGGTTCAATGAGGGACACTGAAGCTTTCTTT CASSLGSMRDTEAFF
TRBD1 - TRBJ2-1 TRBV13 TGTGCCAGCAGCGGCCCCGGGACAGCGCGCAATGAGCAGTTCTTC CASSGPGTARNEQFF
- many TRBJ2-2 TRBV24-1 TGTGCCACCAGTGATCCTAAACGAAACACCGGGGAGCTGTTTTTT CATSDPKRNTGELFF
TRBD1 many TRBJ1-2 TRBV7-2 TGTGCCAGCAGCTTTTCCCGGGACAGGGGGAACTATGGCTACACCTTC CASSFSRDRGNYGYTF
- - TRBJ1-2 TRBV7-8 TGTGCCAGCAGCCAGGGTTACAGGGACCCGGCAGGCTACACCTTC CASSQGYRDPAGYTF
TRBD1 many TRBJ1-2 TRBV6-1 TGTGCCAGCACCCTGTCCGGGACAGTGGATGGCTACACCTTC CASTLSGTVDGYTF
- many TRBJ2-3 TRBV7-2 TGTGCCAGCAGCTTAGCGGGGGGATGGGCAGATACGCAGTATTTT CASSLAGGWADTQYF
TRBD1 - TRBJ1-1 TRBV28 TGTGCCAGCAGTTCGACAGGGGTTGCTGAAGCTTTCTTT CASSSTGVAEAFF
- - TRBJ1-2 TRBV2 TGTGCCAGACAAACACTATTCCGACAGTCCAAGGACCTTGATGGCTACACCTTC CARQTLFRQSKDLDGYTF
TRBD1 - TRBJ2-5 TRBV28 TGTGCCAGCAGTGGGGGACAGGGGGCAGAGACCCAGTACTTC CASSGGQGAETQYF
- many TRBJ2-7 TRBV7-2 TGTGCCAGCAGCTTAGGCAGGGGCTACGAGCAGTACTTC CASSLGRGYEQYF
- - TRBJ1-1 TRBV28 TGTGCCAGCAGTTTATGGGCGGACAGAGACACTGAAGCTTTCTTT CASSLWADRDTEAFF
- many TRBJ1-3 TRBV28 TGTGCCAGCAGTGGAAACACCATATATTTT CASSGNTIYF
TRBD2 - TRBJ2-1 TRBV5-1 TGCGCCAGCAGCTTGAACAGCGGGGGGCCCCAGGGCAATGAGCAGTTCTTC CASSLNSGGPQGNEQFF
- few TRBJ2-3 TRBV12-3/TRBV12-4 TGTGCCAGCTCCCCGGGGGCAGCGACAGATACGCAGTATTTT CASSPGAATDTQYF
- many TRBJ1-6 TRBV6-5 TGTGCCAGCGGACAGAGCTCCTATAATTCACCCCTCCACTTT CASGQSSYNSPLHF
- - TRBJ1-2 TRBV6-5 TGTGCCAGCAGTTACTCGTGGGGTGGCCTGGGCACCTTC CASSYSWGGLGTF
- - TRBJ2-4 TRBV12-3/TRBV12-4 TGTGCCAGCAGTCCGGTTGCAGGCCTTCAGTACTTC CASSPVAGLQYF
- many TRBJ1-1 TRBV6-1 TGTGCCAGCAGTGTCGTTCATGGGAACACTGAAGCTTTCTTT CASSVVHGNTEAFF
- - TRBJ1-6 TRBV20-1 TGCAGTGCTAGACTTGGGAATTTACCCCTCCACTTT CSARLGNLPLHF
- - TRBJ2-7 TRBV12-3/TRBV12-4 TGTGCCAGCAGTTTATGGGGTTCCTACGAGCAGTACTTC CASSLWGSYEQYF
- - TRBJ2-5 TRBV19 TGTGCCAGTAGTATGTTGGGCAGCCATGTGGAGGAGACCCAGTACTTC CASSMLGSHVEETQYF
TRBD2 few TRBJ2-1 TRBV7-9 TGTGCCAGCAGCTTAGGAGCGGGGGCGATCAATGAGCAGTTCTTC CASSLGAGAINEQFF